This TCR beta chain was obtained from a study of shared clonotypes between healthy human individuals. As for the study in general: The study used three CD4 naive, three CD4 memory, two CD8 naive and one CD8 memory plate per donor. Overall study findings and caveats: Large sequencing depth failed to make sorted-subset sequencing complete, rarefaction showed.

CDR3 size: 16 residues. The germline V gene has CDR1 SGHVS and CDR2 FQNEAQ. The V segment lost 5 bases and the J segment 4 bases; nucleotides outside the gene matches: 10. Comment on this clone: Antigen specificity is unknown.

Here immunoSEQ multiplex PCR was the method, and the copy in TCRdb shows in-frame clones only, minus some. The sample contains some 2,100,000 clones, roughly 91% of which appear only once. CD8 cells classed as naive were CD45RO-negative and positively selected for CCR7, excluding terminally differentiated effector memory CD45RA+ cells. Material: naive CD8+ T cells from PBMCs. The gene calls are TRBV7-8 and TRBJ2-2, with TRBD2 matching over 7 bases. The receptor was isolated from a man younger than 35 in good health. Some clones in this sample may be carry-over from other donors' samples. Here the CDR3 reads CASSTWTRSPTGELFF. The CDR3 coding sequence is TGTGCCAGCAGCACGTGGACTAGGTCTCCCACCGGGGAGCTGTTTTTT.